The 13 T cell receptor beta chains presented below share a single source sample, sequenced in a study of PD-L1 blockade in urothelial cancer. Time point reported: pretreatment peripheral blood. Produced via immunoSEQ multiplex PCR; TCRdb's table is partial and in-frame only. The sample lists tens of thousands of clones, approximately 86% occurring once. The sample consisted of PBMCs, taken around atezolizumab (anti-PD-L1) treatment. These receptor sequences come from a man aged 55-75 years with urothelial cancer.

This clone was observed a single time. The J gene is TRBJ1-3, the V gene TRBV9, with 10 bases aligning to TRBD1. The CDR3 covers 17 residues. V was pared by 0 bases and J by 4 bases, with 7 bases of the junction left unmatched. CDR1 is SGDLS, CDR2 YYNGEE, per germline. The CDR3 is CASSVVPGQGKGNTIYF. For the CDR3, the DNA is TGTGCCAGCAGCGTAGTACCGGGACAGGGGAAGGGAAACACCATATATTTT.

The chain employs TRBV29-1 and TRBJ1-1, with TRBD1 as a possible D gene (6 bases). This CDR3 is 11 amino acids long. Germline CDR1 reads SQVTM; CDR2 reads ANQGSEA. The ends were cut back, 8 bases at V and 6 bases at J, with 13 bases in the middle. CDR3 nucleotides: TGCAGCATAAGCACAGGGTCTGAAGCTTTCTTT. Translation: CSISTGSEAFF.

The chain combines TRBV6-1 with TRBJ1-5; no reliable D call. CDR3 length: 11 residues. Trimming took off 6 bases at V and 6 bases at J, with 6 bases between the two ends. Germline CDR1 MNHNS, CDR2 SASEGT. CDR3 bases: TGTGCCAGCAGCATAGCTCAGCCCCAGCATTTT. It encodes CASSIAQPQHF.

The J gene is TRBJ2-7, the V gene TRBV21-1; the D segment call TRBD2 is taken from the table without a DNA check. TRBV21-1 is assigned pseudogene status. This CDR3 has 13 residues. As DNA, the CDR3 is TGTGCCCGAAGAGGGGGGGTCAGTTACGAGCAGTACTTC. Translated, it gives CARRGGVSYEQYF.

With regard to this clone: At one end the junction does not follow the germline gene, possibly because of a read error. V usage is TRBV7-7 and J usage is TRBJ2-2; the D gene is possibly TRBD2 (6 bases). The germline gives CDR1 SSHAT, CDR2 FNYEAQ (reference sequence). The CDR3 extends over 15 amino acids. The CDR3, as DNA: TGTGCTAGCAGTTCCGGGACTGAGAACACCGGGGAGCTGTTTTTT. Its translation is CASSSGTENTGELFF.

The genes are TRBV7-2 and TRBJ2-7, with 8 bases that match TRBD1. Germline CDR1 is SGHTA and CDR2 is FQGNSA. This CDR3 spans 14 amino acids. Losses at the gene ends were 0 bases for V and 4 bases for J; bases not matched to a gene: 2. The CDR3 reads CASSLADRGYEQYF. CDR3 nucleotide sequence: TGTGCCAGCAGCTTAGCCGACAGGGGTTACGAGCAGTACTTC.

This clone was observed a single time. The genes are TRBV7-9 and TRBJ1-6; D is undetermined. This CDR3 spans 16 amino acids. From germline, CDR1 is SEHNR and CDR2 FQNEAQ (reference sequence). V was trimmed by 2 bases and J by 3 bases, leaving 11 bases between them. This chain's CDR3 is CASSLLGGRYNSPLHF. The DNA for the CDR3 is TGTGCCAGCAGCTTATTGGGAGGTCGCTATAATTCACCCCTCCACTTT.

The chain employs TRBV5-1 and TRBJ1-6; 7 bases line up with TRBD1. Germline lookup yields CDR1 SGHRS and CDR2 YFSETQ. V shed 5 bases, J shed 6 bases, and the junction held 8 bases outside the gene matches. This CDR3 contains 15 residues. In nucleotides, the CDR3 is TGCGCCAGCAGTAGATCGACAGGGTTTAATTCACCCCTCCACTTT. It translates to CASSRSTGFNSPLHF.

This chain links TRBV5-5 with TRBJ2-2, with 7 bases identical to TRBD1. The CDR3 is 15 residues long. From germline, CDR1 is SGHKS and CDR2 YYEKEE (reference sequence). The J segment lost 6 bases and the V segment lost 4 bases, leaving 9 bases of the junction unmatched. CDR3 DNA sequence: TGTGCCAGCAGCCAATCGACAGGGTTCGCCGGGGAGCTGTTTTTT. Residues: CASSQSTGFAGELFF. The whole variable domain, filled in from reference TRBV5-5 and TRBJ2-2, reads DAGVTQSPTHLIKTRGQQVTLRCSPISGHKSVSWYQQVLGQGPQFIFQYYEKEERGRGNFPDRFSARQFPNYSSELNVNALLLGDSALYLCASSQSTGFAGELFFGEGSRLTVL.

This sequence joins TRBV4-3 and TRBJ1-4; TRBD1 matches 10 bases. Germline CDR1 LGHNA, CDR2 YSLEER. After removal of 1 base from V and 3 bases from J, the junction contained 8 bases not matched to a gene. The CDR3 covers 18 residues. The CDR3 here is CASSQAGTGVVSNEKLFF. The CDR3 DNA is TGCGCCAGCAGCCAAGCCGGGACAGGGGTAGTATCTAATGAAAAACTGTTTTTT.

V and J are TRBV6-5 and TRBJ2-3; 11 bases agree with TRBD2. With 6 bases clipped from V and 5 bases from J, the junction kept 4 bases outside the gene matches. This CDR3 is built from 14 residues. From germline, CDR1 is MNHEY and CDR2 SVGAGI. CDR3 sequence: CASRVAGGQDTQYF. In DNA form, the CDR3 reads TGTGCCAGCAGAGTAGCGGGGGGGCAAGATACGCAGTATTTT.

This rearrangement joins TRBV27 to TRBJ1-5; D not resolved. Trimming took 8 bases from V and 3 from J, leaving 23 bases between them. Germline values: CDR1 MNHEY, CDR2 SMNVEV (reference sequence). CDR3 length: 17 amino acids. The CDR3 coding sequence is TGTGCCAGCCTTAGTTGGGAGGAGGGAGGGATCAATCAGCCCCAGCATTTT. This encodes CASLSWEEGGINQPQHF.

This chain joins TRBV5-4 and TRBJ2-3; D perhaps matches TRBD2 (6 bases). Germline CDR1 and CDR2: SGHNT and YYREEE (reference sequence). This CDR3 contains 15 residues. V was shortened by 3 bases and J by 2 bases, with 13 bases between the two germline ends. The CDR3 sequence is CASSSGLTSTDTQYF. The CDR3 nucleotides are TGTGCCAGCAGCTCCGGACTAACCTCCACAGATACGCAGTATTTT.